This is a list of T cell receptor beta chains from one sample in a study of cytomegalovirus exposure and HLA in healthy donors. TCRdb's copy holds only in-frame clones and misses some; the assay was immunoSEQ multiplex PCR. The sample consists of over 200,000 clones, about 86% of them appearing once. Sequenced sample: PBMCs. These receptor sequences come from a woman between 18 and 30 years old in good health and CMV-seronegative. Each CDR3 is given with its conserved first and last residue. The order of the fields is clone size, V gene, J gene, D gene, CDR3 protein, CDR3 DNA. The D gene is left open where the match is weak. Not every row has a clone size; where given, it reads once, few, many or a size class.

abundance: .; v_gene: TRBV2; j_gene: TRBJ2-3; d_gene: TRBD2; CDR3aa: CASRTGGGLSTDTQYF; CDR3nt: TGTGCCAGCCGAACCGGGGGGGGACTTAGCACAGATACGCAGTATTTT
abundance: .; v_gene: TRBV6-1; j_gene: TRBJ1-3; d_gene: TRBD1; CDR3aa: CASSVHRGYPGNTIYF; CDR3nt: TGTGCCAGCAGTGTGCACAGGGGCTATCCTGGAAACACCATATATTTT
abundance: .; v_gene: TRBV28; j_gene: TRBJ1-2; d_gene: .; CDR3aa: CASSPLDRRLYGYTF; CDR3nt: TGTGCCAGCAGTCCACTTGACAGGAGGCTCTATGGCTACACCTTC
abundance: .; v_gene: TRBV28; j_gene: TRBJ1-3; d_gene: .; CDR3aa: CASTATNSGNTIYF; CDR3nt: TGTGCCAGCACAGCCACTAACTCTGGAAACACCATATATTTT
abundance: once; v_gene: TRBV7-9; j_gene: TRBJ2-7; d_gene: .; CDR3aa: CASSFGGISYEQYF; CDR3nt: TGTGCCAGCAGCTTCGGCGGGATCTCCTACGAGCAGTACTTC
abundance: .; v_gene: TRBV12-2; j_gene: TRBJ2-2; d_gene: .; CDR3aa: CASRFPWTSGSLSGELFF; CDR3nt: TGTGCAAGTCGCTTTCCCTGGACTAGCGGGAGCTTATCCGGGGAGCTGTTTTTT
abundance: once; v_gene: TRBV6-6; j_gene: TRBJ2-7; d_gene: .; CDR3aa: CASSYEPPQGYEQYF; CDR3nt: TGTGCCAGCAGCTACGAACCTCCACAGGGCTACGAGCAGTACTTC
abundance: .; v_gene: TRBV4-1; j_gene: TRBJ1-5; d_gene: TRBD1; CDR3aa: CASSQDRNRGSNQPQHF; CDR3nt: TGCGCCAGCAGCCAAGATCGCAACAGGGGAAGCAATCAGCCCCAGCATTTT
abundance: few; v_gene: TRBV4-2; j_gene: TRBJ1-2; d_gene: .; CDR3aa: CASSQATGYYGYTF; CDR3nt: TGTGCCAGCAGCCAGGCCACAGGGTACTATGGCTACACCTTC
abundance: .; v_gene: TRBV7-8; j_gene: TRBJ1-2; d_gene: TRBD1; CDR3aa: CASSPDRVGGYTF; CDR3nt: TGTGCCAGCAGCCCGGACAGGGTAGGAGGCTACACCTTC
abundance: .; v_gene: TRBV27; j_gene: TRBJ1-1; d_gene: .; CDR3aa: CASSFGPGFEAFF; CDR3nt: TGTGCCAGCAGTTTTGGACCGGGATTTGAAGCTTTCTTT
abundance: .; v_gene: TRBV18; j_gene: TRBJ2-7; d_gene: TRBD1; CDR3aa: CASSPPLGQGAYEQYF; CDR3nt: TGTGCCAGCTCACCACCGCTCGGACAGGGGGCCTACGAGCAGTACTTC
abundance: .; v_gene: TRBV13; j_gene: TRBJ2-5; d_gene: TRBD1; CDR3aa: CASSLGDREETQYF; CDR3nt: TGTGCCAGCAGCTTAGGGGACAGGGAAGAGACCCAGTACTTC
abundance: once; v_gene: TRBV28; j_gene: TRBJ1-5; d_gene: .; CDR3aa: CASSGQYSNQPQHF; CDR3nt: TGTGCCAGCAGTGGACAGTATAGCAATCAGCCCCAGCATTTT
abundance: .; v_gene: TRBV27; j_gene: TRBJ1-2; d_gene: .; CDR3aa: CASSFSANYGYTF; CDR3nt: TGTGCCAGCAGTTTCTCTGCGAACTATGGCTACACCTTC
abundance: .; v_gene: TRBV6-6; j_gene: TRBJ2-5; d_gene: TRBD2; CDR3aa: CASSYFAGEETQYF; CDR3nt: TGTGCCAGCAGTTACTTCGCGGGGGAAGAGACCCAGTACTTC
abundance: .; v_gene: TRBV29-1; j_gene: TRBJ2-3; d_gene: TRBD1; CDR3aa: CSGRQGDGDTQYF; CDR3nt: TGCAGCGGCAGACAGGGGGATGGAGATACGCAGTATTTT
abundance: .; v_gene: TRBV6-4; j_gene: TRBJ2-1; d_gene: .; CDR3aa: CASSKGTFADEQFF; CDR3nt: TGTGCCAGCAGCAAAGGGACTTTTGCGGATGAGCAGTTCTTC
abundance: .; v_gene: TRBV15; j_gene: TRBJ1-3; d_gene: TRBD1; CDR3aa: CATSPPRRQGANDRSGNTIYF; CDR3nt: TGTGCCACCAGCCCTCCGCGACGACAGGGGGCCAATGATCGCTCTGGAAACACCATATATTTT
abundance: .; v_gene: TRBV29-1; j_gene: TRBJ2-3; d_gene: .; CDR3aa: CSVRTGQSSDTQYF; CDR3nt: TGCAGCGTTCGCACAGGTCAATCTTCGGATACGCAGTATTTT
abundance: .; v_gene: TRBV10-3; j_gene: TRBJ2-3; d_gene: .; CDR3aa: CAIGLKAATDTQYF; CDR3nt: TGTGCCATCGGTCTCAAGGCGGCCACAGATACGCAGTATTTT
abundance: .; v_gene: TRBV7-9; j_gene: TRBJ1-1; d_gene: .; CDR3aa: CASSIGGTEAFF; CDR3nt: TGTGCCAGCAGCATTGGGGGGACTGAAGCTTTCTTT
abundance: .; v_gene: TRBV6-1; j_gene: TRBJ2-7; d_gene: TRBD1; CDR3aa: CASSGYGTGSFEQYF; CDR3nt: TGTGCCAGCAGTGGATACGGGACAGGGAGCTTCGAGCAGTACTTC
abundance: .; v_gene: TRBV27; j_gene: TRBJ2-1; d_gene: TRBD2; CDR3aa: CASSPGLAAYNEQFF; CDR3nt: TGTGCCAGCAGTCCGGGACTAGCGGCTTACAATGAGCAGTTCTTC
abundance: .; v_gene: TRBV4-1; j_gene: TRBJ2-7; d_gene: .; CDR3aa: CASSQGWDNSYEQYF; CDR3nt: TGCGCCAGCAGCCAAGGGTGGGACAACTCCTACGAGCAGTACTTC
abundance: once; v_gene: TRBV2; j_gene: TRBJ2-3; d_gene: TRBD2; CDR3aa: CASSEGREGRDTDTQYF; CDR3nt: TGTGCCAGCAGTGAGGGCCGGGAGGGAAGGGACACAGATACGCAGTATTTT
abundance: .; v_gene: TRBV9; j_gene: TRBJ2-3; d_gene: .; CDR3aa: CASSHPASGQTDTQYF; CDR3nt: TGTGCCAGCAGCCACCCCGCAAGCGGGCAGACAGATACGCAGTATTTT
abundance: .; v_gene: TRBV6-5; j_gene: TRBJ2-5; d_gene: TRBD1; CDR3aa: CASSYQTGQETQYF; CDR3nt: TGTGCCAGCAGTTACCAGACAGGGCAAGAGACCCAGTACTTC
abundance: .; v_gene: TRBV6-6; j_gene: TRBJ1-5; d_gene: TRBD1; CDR3aa: CASRGTASNQPQHF; CDR3nt: TGTGCCAGCAGGGGGACAGCTAGCAATCAGCCCCAGCATTTT
abundance: .; v_gene: TRBV13; j_gene: TRBJ1-3; d_gene: .; CDR3aa: CASSSRSGGGPGNTIYF; CDR3nt: TGTGCCAGCAGCTCCAGGAGTGGGGGGGGCCCAGGAAACACCATATATTTT
abundance: .; v_gene: TRBV23-1; j_gene: TRBJ2-7; d_gene: .; CDR3aa: CASTTTAKTSYEQYF; CDR3nt: TGCGCCAGCACCACGACAGCAAAAACCTCCTACGAGCAGTACTTC
abundance: .; v_gene: TRBV19; j_gene: TRBJ2-7; d_gene: .; CDR3aa: CASSIAGLAGYEQYF; CDR3nt: TGTGCCAGTAGTATCGCCGGGTTGGCGGGCTACGAGCAGTACTTC
abundance: .; v_gene: TRBV12-2; j_gene: TRBJ2-7; d_gene: .; CDR3aa: CASRLDGSGGPPYEQYF; CDR3nt: TGTGCAAGTCGCTTAGACGGTAGCGGGGGACCGCCCTACGAGCAGTACTTC
abundance: .; v_gene: TRBV4-3; j_gene: TRBJ2-1; d_gene: .; CDR3aa: CASSQDPSGQYNEQFF; CDR3nt: TGCGCCAGCAGCCAAGATCCCAGCGGACAGTACAATGAGCAGTTCTTC
abundance: .; v_gene: TRBV7-9; j_gene: TRBJ2-7; d_gene: TRBD2; CDR3aa: CASSLVAGVAEQYF; CDR3nt: TGTGCCAGCAGCTTAGTGGCGGGAGTTGCCGAGCAGTACTTC
abundance: .; v_gene: TRBV2; j_gene: TRBJ2-2; d_gene: TRBD2; CDR3aa: CASQRESGELFF; CDR3nt: TGTGCCAGCCAGCGGGAGTCCGGGGAGCTGTTTTTT
abundance: .; v_gene: TRBV9; j_gene: TRBJ2-3; d_gene: .; CDR3aa: CASSVQAGPGDTQYF; CDR3nt: TGTGCCAGCAGCGTTCAAGCGGGTCCTGGAGATACGCAGTATTTT
abundance: .; v_gene: TRBV7-2; j_gene: TRBJ2-5; d_gene: TRBD2; CDR3aa: CASSLPSGVQETQYF; CDR3nt: TGTGCCAGCAGCTTACCTAGCGGGGTTCAAGAGACCCAGTACTTC
abundance: .; v_gene: TRBV4-1; j_gene: TRBJ2-2; d_gene: TRBD2; CDR3aa: CASSQSGLREGSGELFF; CDR3nt: TGCGCCAGCAGCCAAAGCGGGTTGAGGGAGGGTTCCGGGGAGCTGTTTTTT
abundance: .; v_gene: TRBV28; j_gene: TRBJ1-2; d_gene: TRBD1; CDR3aa: CASSLPNRGSGYTF; CDR3nt: TGTGCCAGCAGTTTGCCCAACAGGGGAAGTGGCTACACCTTC
abundance: .; v_gene: TRBV27; j_gene: TRBJ2-1; d_gene: .; CDR3aa: CASSDRALTRSYNEQFF; CDR3nt: TGTGCCAGCAGTGATAGAGCGTTGACCCGCTCCTACAATGAGCAGTTCTTC
abundance: .; v_gene: TRBV2; j_gene: TRBJ1-5; d_gene: .; CDR3aa: CASSTGGGNQPQHF; CDR3nt: TGTGCCAGCAGTACGGGGGGAGGCAATCAGCCCCAGCATTTT
abundance: .; v_gene: TRBV2; j_gene: TRBJ2-2; d_gene: TRBD2; CDR3aa: CASRETSGRGTGELFF; CDR3nt: TGTGCCAGCAGGGAAACTAGCGGGAGGGGGACCGGGGAGCTGTTTTTT
abundance: .; v_gene: TRBV19; j_gene: TRBJ2-5; d_gene: TRBD2; CDR3aa: CASSALTSGAGETQYF; CDR3nt: TGTGCCAGTAGTGCCTTGACTAGCGGGGCCGGGGAGACCCAGTACTTC
abundance: many; v_gene: TRBV7-8; j_gene: TRBJ2-7; d_gene: .; CDR3aa: CASSTEGASSVEQYF; CDR3nt: TGTGCCAGCAGCACGGAGGGGGCTAGTTCGGTAGAGCAGTACTTC